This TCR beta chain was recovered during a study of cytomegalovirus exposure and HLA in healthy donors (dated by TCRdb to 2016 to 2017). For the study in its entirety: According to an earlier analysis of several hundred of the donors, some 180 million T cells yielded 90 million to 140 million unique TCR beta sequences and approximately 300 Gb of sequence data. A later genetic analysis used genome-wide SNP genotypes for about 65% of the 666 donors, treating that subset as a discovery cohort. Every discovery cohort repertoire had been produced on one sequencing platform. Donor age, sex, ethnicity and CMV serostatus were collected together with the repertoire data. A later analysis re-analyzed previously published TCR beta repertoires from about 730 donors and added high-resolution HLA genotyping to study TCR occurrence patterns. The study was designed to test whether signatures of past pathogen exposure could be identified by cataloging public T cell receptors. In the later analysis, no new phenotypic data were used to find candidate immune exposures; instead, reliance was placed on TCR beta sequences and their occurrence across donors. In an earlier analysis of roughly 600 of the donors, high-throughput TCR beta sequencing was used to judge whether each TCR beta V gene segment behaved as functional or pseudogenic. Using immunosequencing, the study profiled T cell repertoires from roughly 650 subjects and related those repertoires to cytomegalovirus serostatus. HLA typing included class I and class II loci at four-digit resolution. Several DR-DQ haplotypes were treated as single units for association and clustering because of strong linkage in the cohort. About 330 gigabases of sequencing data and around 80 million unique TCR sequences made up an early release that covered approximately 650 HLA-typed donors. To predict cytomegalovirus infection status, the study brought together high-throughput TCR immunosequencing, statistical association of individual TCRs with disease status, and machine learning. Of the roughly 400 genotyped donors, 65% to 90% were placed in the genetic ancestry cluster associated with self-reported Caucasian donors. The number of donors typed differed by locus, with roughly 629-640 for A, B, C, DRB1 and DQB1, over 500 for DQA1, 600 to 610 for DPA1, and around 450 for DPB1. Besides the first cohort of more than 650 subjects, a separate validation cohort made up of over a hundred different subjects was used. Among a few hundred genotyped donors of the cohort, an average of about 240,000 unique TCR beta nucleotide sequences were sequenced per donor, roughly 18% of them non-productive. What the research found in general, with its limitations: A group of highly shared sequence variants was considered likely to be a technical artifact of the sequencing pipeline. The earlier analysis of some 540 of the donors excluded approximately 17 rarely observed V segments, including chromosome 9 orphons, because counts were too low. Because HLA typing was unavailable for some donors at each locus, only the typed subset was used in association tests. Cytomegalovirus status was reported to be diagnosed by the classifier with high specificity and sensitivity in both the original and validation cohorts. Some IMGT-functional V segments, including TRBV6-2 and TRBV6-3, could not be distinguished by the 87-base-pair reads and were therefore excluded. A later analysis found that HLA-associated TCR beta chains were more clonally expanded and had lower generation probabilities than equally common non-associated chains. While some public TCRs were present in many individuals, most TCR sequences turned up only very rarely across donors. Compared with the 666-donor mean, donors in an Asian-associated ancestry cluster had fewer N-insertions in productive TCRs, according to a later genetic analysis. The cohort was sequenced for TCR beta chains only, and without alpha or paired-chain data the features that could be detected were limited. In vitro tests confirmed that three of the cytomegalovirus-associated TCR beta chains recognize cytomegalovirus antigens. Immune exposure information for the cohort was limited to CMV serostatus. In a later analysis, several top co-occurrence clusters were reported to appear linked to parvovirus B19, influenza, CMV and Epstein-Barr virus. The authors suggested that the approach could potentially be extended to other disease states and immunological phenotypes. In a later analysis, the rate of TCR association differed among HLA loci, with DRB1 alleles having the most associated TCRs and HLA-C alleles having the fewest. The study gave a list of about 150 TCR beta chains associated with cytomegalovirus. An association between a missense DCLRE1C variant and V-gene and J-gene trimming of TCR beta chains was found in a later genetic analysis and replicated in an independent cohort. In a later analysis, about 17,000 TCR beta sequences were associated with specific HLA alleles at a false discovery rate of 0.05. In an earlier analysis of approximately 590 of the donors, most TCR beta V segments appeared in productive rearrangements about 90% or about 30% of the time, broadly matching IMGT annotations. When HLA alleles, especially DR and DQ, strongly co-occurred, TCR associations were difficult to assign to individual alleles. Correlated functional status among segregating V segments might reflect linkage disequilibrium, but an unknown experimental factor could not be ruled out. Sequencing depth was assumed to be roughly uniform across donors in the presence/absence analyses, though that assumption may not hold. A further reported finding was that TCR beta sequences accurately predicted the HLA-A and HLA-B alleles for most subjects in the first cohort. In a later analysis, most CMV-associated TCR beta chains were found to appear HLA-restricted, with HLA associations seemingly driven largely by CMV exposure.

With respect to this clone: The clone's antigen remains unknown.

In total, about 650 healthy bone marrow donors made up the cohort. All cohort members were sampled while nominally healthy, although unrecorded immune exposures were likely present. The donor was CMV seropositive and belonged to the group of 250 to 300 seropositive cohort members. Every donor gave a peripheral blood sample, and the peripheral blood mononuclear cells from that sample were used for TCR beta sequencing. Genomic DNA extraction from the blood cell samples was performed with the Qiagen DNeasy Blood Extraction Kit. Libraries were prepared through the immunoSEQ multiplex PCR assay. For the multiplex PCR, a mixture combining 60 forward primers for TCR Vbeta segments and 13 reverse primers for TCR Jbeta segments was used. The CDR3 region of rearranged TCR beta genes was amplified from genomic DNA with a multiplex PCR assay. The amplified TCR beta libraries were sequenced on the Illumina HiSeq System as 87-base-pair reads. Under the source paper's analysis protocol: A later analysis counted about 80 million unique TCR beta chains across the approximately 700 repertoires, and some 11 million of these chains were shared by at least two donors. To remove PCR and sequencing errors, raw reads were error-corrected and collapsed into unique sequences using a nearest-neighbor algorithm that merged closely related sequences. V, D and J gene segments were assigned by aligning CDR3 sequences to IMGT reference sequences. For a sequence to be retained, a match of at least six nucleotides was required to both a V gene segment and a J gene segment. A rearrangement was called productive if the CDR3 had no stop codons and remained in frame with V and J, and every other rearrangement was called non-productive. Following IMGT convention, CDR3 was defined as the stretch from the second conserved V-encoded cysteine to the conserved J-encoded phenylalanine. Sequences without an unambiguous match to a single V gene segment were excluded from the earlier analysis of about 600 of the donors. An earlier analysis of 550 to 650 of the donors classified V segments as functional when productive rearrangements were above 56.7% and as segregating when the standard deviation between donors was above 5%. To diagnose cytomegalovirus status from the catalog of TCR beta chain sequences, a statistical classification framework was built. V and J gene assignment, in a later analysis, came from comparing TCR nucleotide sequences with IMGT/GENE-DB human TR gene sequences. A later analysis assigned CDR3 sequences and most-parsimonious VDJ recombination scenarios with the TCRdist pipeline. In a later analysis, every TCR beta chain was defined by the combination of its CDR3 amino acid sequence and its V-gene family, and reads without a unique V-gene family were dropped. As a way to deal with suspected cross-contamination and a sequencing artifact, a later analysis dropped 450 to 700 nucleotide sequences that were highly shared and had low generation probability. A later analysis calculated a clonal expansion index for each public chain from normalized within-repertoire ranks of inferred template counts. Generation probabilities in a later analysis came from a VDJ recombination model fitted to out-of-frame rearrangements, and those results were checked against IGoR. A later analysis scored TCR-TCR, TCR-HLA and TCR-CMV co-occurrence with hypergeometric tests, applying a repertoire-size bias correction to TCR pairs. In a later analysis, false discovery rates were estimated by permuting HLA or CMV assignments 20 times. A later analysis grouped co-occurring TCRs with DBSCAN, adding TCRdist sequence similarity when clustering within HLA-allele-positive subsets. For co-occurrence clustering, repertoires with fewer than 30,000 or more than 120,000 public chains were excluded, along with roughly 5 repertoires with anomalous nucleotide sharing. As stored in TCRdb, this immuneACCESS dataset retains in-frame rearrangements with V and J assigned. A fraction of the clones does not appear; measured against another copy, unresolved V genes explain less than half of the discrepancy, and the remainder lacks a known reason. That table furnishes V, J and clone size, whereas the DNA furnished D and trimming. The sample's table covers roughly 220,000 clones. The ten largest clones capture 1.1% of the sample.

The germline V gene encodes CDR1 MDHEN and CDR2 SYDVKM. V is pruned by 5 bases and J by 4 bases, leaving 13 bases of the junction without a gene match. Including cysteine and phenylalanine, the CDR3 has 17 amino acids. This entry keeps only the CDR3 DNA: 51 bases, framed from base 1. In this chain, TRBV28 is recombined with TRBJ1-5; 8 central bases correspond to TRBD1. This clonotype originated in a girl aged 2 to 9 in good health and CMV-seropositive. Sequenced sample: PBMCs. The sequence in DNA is TGTGCCAGCAGTATCGACTTGAGGGGGACAGGTAATCAGCCCCAGCATTTT. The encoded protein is CASSIDLRGTGNQPQHF.